This record looks at one T cell receptor beta chain sequence and its context. The antigen is not known. The record originates from a study of cytomegalovirus exposure and HLA in healthy donors. Whole-study results and caveats: Per published accounts, TCR beta sequences correctly predicted the HLA-A and HLA-B alleles of most subjects.

This PCR relied on a set of 60 Vbeta primers and 13 Jbeta primers. Generated by immunoSEQ multiplex PCR, the TCRdb table keeps only in-frame clones and is missing some. Of some 55,000 clones detected, about four fifths appear once; the ten largest clones hold around 1.7%. Losses at the gene ends were 4 bases for V and 4 bases for J; bases not matched to a gene: 7. The CDR3 is 15 residues long. CDR1 is SGHDT, CDR2 YYEEEE, per germline. This chain joins TRBV5-6 and TRBJ1-5, with 8 positions matching TRBD1. This TCR came from a man aged 40-49 years in good health and CMV-seronegative. The sample consisted of PBMCs. The CDR3 loop reads CASSLTGEGNQPQHF. The CDR3 DNA is TGTGCCAGCAGCCTGACAGGGGAAGGGAATCAGCCCCAGCATTTT.